The 22 T cell receptor beta chains given below trace back to one sample, sequenced in a study of T-cell reconstitution after alpha-beta-depleted transplantation in children. Preparation of the TCRbeta library involved a method that used unique molecular identifiers. TCRdb ran MiXCR on the PCR reads and lists one entry per CDR3 protein. The sample consists of under 400,000 distinct CDR3 sequences, roughly 21% of them appearing once. The sequencing used PBMCs, mostly from graft donor cells, collected 180 days after TCRalphabeta/CD19-depleted stem cell transplant. These receptor sequences come from a male patient younger than 18 who had a stem cell transplant for acute lymphoblastic leukemia, so the T cells may come from the graft donor.

This clonotype appeared a few times. The rearrangement uses TRBV20-1 and TRBJ2-1; D uncertain. Germline CDR1 reads DFQATT; CDR2 reads SNEGSKA (reference sequence). This CDR3 has 13 amino acids. V was shortened by 4 bases and J by 3 bases, with 10 bases between the two germline ends. The CDR3 region has the DNA TGCAGTGCTAAGCGACGAGACTACAATGAGCAGTTCTTC. This translates into CSAKRRDYNEQFF.

This clonotype was detected a few times. The rearrangement joins TRBV6-2 or TRBV6-3 to TRBJ2-4; D gene uncertain. The V and J ends lost 3 bases and 0 bases respectively, with 3 bases between them. The CDR3 consists of 13 residues. The germline gives CDR1 MNHEY, CDR2 SVGEGT. CDR3 DNA: TGTGCCAGCAGTTATCTAGCCAAAAACATTCAGTACTTC. Translated: CASSYLAKNIQYF.

The chain couples TRBV6-2 or TRBV6-3 to TRBJ2-3; D may match TRBD1 or TRBD2 (5 bases each). The CDR3 runs 14 residues. V lost 6 bases to trimming and J lost 0 bases, with 10 bases between them. CDR1 is MNHEY and CDR2 is SVGEGT in the germline V gene. The chain's CDR3 is CASRGTVSTDTQYF. CDR3 sequence (DNA): TGTGCCAGCAGAGGGACGGTGAGCACAGATACGCAGTATTTT.

CDR3 loop: CASSLVLGPETQYF. The CDR3 DNA follows: TGCGCCAGCAGCTTGGTTTTGGGGCCGGAGACCCAGTACTTC. J is TRBJ2-5 and V is TRBV5-1; maybe TRBD1 (5 bases). V was cut by 0 bases and J by 5 bases, with 11 bases left in between. The CDR3 is made up of 14 amino acids. Germline V gene lookup returns CDR1 SGHRS and CDR2 YFSETQ.

This clonotype appeared a few times. The V and J genes are TRBV12-3 or TRBV12-4 and TRBJ1-2; 9 bases agree with TRBD1. The CDR3 spans 16 residues. V trimming: 2 bases; J trimming: 2 bases; junction bases outside the gene matches: 6. CDR3 sequence (DNA): TGTGCCAGCAGTTTATGGGGGACAGGGCCAAACTATGGCTACACCTTC. The encoded protein is CASSLWGTGPNYGYTF.

This clonotype was recorded at least ten times. This sequence joins TRBV5-1 and TRBJ2-5; D unclear. In germline, CDR1 is SGHRS, CDR2 YFSETQ. The CDR3 spans 17 residues. V gave up 6 bases and J gave up 1 base, with 22 bases separating them. The CDR3 spells CASTPYLEARPQETQYF. The CDR3 bases are TGCGCCAGCACCCCCTACCTAGAGGCCAGACCCCAAGAGACCCAGTACTTC.

The gene calls are TRBV11-2 and TRBJ2-2; TRBD2 aligns across 10 bases. V lost 0 bases to trimming and J lost 6 bases; unmatched junction nucleotides: 7. Germline V gives CDR1 SGHAT, CDR2 FQNNGV. The length of the CDR3 is 17 residues. The CDR3 is CASSLEGLAGVAGELFF. CDR3 DNA sequence: TGTGCCAGCAGCTTAGAGGGGCTAGCGGGAGTCGCCGGGGAGCTGTTTTTT.

This clonotype was found once. V usage is TRBV25-1 and J usage is TRBJ2-7; D unresolved. The CDR3 runs to 13 residues. The germline V gene has CDR1 MGHDK and CDR2 SYGVNS. V was pared by 0 bases and J by 3 bases, with 6 bases between. The chain's CDR3 is CASSEYPHYEQYF. The CDR3 DNA follows: TGTGCCAGCAGTGAATATCCTCACTACGAGCAGTACTTC.

This chain links TRBV9 with TRBJ2-1; the match to TRBD2 covers 7 bases. The CDR3 has 14 residues. V was clipped by 0 bases and J by 9 bases; unmatched bases: 6. CDR1 is SGDLS and CDR2 is YYNGEE in the germline V gene. CDR3 DNA: TGTGCCAGCAGCGTAGTGTTAGCGGGTACTGAGCAGTTCTTC. It translates to CASSVVLAGTEQFF. Combining the CDR3 with reference TRBV9 and TRBJ2-1 gives the whole variable domain DSGVTQTPKHLITATGQRVTLRCSPRSGDLSVYWYQQSLDQGLQFLIQYYNGEERAKGNILERFSAQQFPDLHSELNLSSLELGDSALYFCASSVVLAGTEQFFGPGTRLTVL.

This clonotype came up many times. The chain carries TRBV20-1 and TRBJ2-5; 8 bases match TRBD1. The CDR3 is made up of 13 amino acids. V lost 6 bases and J lost 5; bases outside the gene matches: 8. Germline CDR1 is DFQATT and CDR2 is SNEGSKA (reference sequence). CDR3 nucleotides: TGCAGTGCCGGCAGGGGGCTCGGGGAGACCCAGTACTTC. Protein product: CSAGRGLGETQYF.

The chain recombines TRBV4-1 with TRBJ2-4; 9 nucleotides agree with TRBD2. In germline, CDR1 is MGHRA, CDR2 YSYEKL. After removal of 4 bases from V and 11 bases from J, the junction contained 6 bases not matched to a gene. This CDR3 has 13 amino acids. CDR3 bases: TGCGCCAGCAGCCCACCGCGACTAGCGGTTCAGTACTTC. Translation: CASSPPRLAVQYF.

The rearrangement links TRBV20-1 to TRBJ2-1; 11 nucleotides match TRBD2. This CDR3 comprises 17 residues. Germline V gives CDR1 DFQATT, CDR2 SNEGSKA (reference sequence). V gave up 1 base and J gave up 9 bases; unmatched junction bases: 14. CDR3 region: CSARGVEGTSGLSEQFF. The CDR3 DNA reads TGCAGTGCTAGAGGGGTAGAAGGGACTAGCGGCTTGAGTGAGCAGTTCTTC.

This clonotype appeared a few times. The chain couples TRBV5-1 to TRBJ2-1; D not resolved. Trimming removed 0 bases at V and 0 bases at J, with 13 bases between. Germline CDR1 is SGHRS and CDR2 is YFSETQ. The CDR3 has 17 residues. The CDR3 sequence: CASSLAMTLSSYNEQFF. The CDR3 DNA reads TGCGCCAGCAGCTTGGCTATGACCCTGAGCTCCTACAATGAGCAGTTCTTC.

The chain joins TRBV5-1 to TRBJ1-6; D possibly corresponds to TRBD1 (5 bases). Trimming took 0 bases from V and 7 from J, leaving 14 bases between them. Germline CDR1 and CDR2: SGHRS and YFSETQ. This CDR3 is 16 amino acids long. CDR3 coding DNA: TGCGCCAGCAGCTTGGAGGGGCTCCATTTGAATTCACCCCTCCACTTT. Protein: CASSLEGLHLNSPLHF.

The chain couples TRBV20-1 to TRBJ1-5, with TRBD1 matching over 9 bases. CDR1 and CDR2 (germline): DFQATT, SNEGSKA (reference sequence). The CDR3 spans 14 residues. With V trimmed by 6 bases and J by 2 bases, 5 bases remained unmatched. In nucleotides, the CDR3 is TGCAGTGCCCTGGGACAGGGAGGCAATCAGCCCCAGCATTTT. This codes for CSALGQGGNQPQHF.

The J gene is TRBJ1-6, the V gene TRBV5-1; D may be TRBD1 (5 bases). The germline V gene has CDR1 SGHRS and CDR2 YFSETQ. V was trimmed by 4 bases and J by 8 bases, leaving 13 bases between them. CDR3 length: 14 amino acids. DNA for the CDR3: TGCGCCAGCAGCCCAGGACACACGGATTCACCCCTCCACTTT. It is translated as CASSPGHTDSPLHF.

The chain recombines TRBV3-1 with TRBJ2-5; D might be TRBD2 (6 bases). Germline CDR1 LGHDT, CDR2 YNNKEL (reference sequence). This CDR3 contains 16 residues. V was pared by 6 bases and J by 4 bases, with 21 bases between. Here the CDR3 DNA reads TGTGCCAGCAGTCAAACCAGGGACTTCCCTCGAGAGACCCAGTACTTC. Its protein product is CASSQTRDFPRETQYF.

The CDR3 DNA sequence: TGTGCCAGCAGCCACCCGACTAGCGGGCAAGAGACCCAGTACTTC. This translates into CASSHPTSGQETQYF. The genes are TRBV7-9 and TRBJ2-5; 10 nucleotides agree with TRBD2. The CDR3 extends over 15 amino acids. The ends lost 5 bases at V and 2 bases at J; junction bases unmatched: 5. Germline CDR1 and CDR2: SEHNR and FQNEAQ (reference sequence).

This clonotype appeared a few times. CDR3 nucleotides: TGTGCCAGCAGCCCAACGTTCGGACAGGCGATATACTACGAGCAGTACTTC. This codes for CASSPTFGQAIYYEQYF. This sequence joins TRBV14 and TRBJ2-7; 7 bases match TRBD1. CDR1 and CDR2 from the germline V gene are SGHDN and FVKESK. Losses at the gene ends were 4 bases for V and 3 bases for J; bases not matched to a gene: 15. The CDR3 consists of 17 residues.

The chain couples TRBV5-1 to TRBJ2-7, with 7 nucleotides matching TRBD1. This CDR3 is 15 amino acids long. The V segment lost 7 bases and the J segment 2 bases; nucleotides outside the gene matches: 12. Germline V lookup: CDR1 SGHRS, CDR2 YFSETQ. This CDR3 reads CASGPWDRTPYEQYF. The CDR3 region has the DNA TGCGCCAGCGGCCCTTGGGACAGAACCCCCTACGAGCAGTACTTC.

CDR3 DNA sequence: TGTGCCAGCAGCCAGGATAGCGGGAGGGCCTGGAATGAGCAGTTCTTC. As protein: CASSQDSGRAWNEQFF. The chain is built from TRBV3-1 and TRBJ2-1; 11 bases agree with TRBD2. Germline CDR1 reads LGHDT; CDR2 reads YNNKEL (reference sequence). The CDR3 has 16 residues. V trimming: 3 bases; J trimming: 7 bases; junction bases outside the gene matches: 8.

CDR3 residues: CSVGGLSTDTQYF. The CDR3 DNA is TGCAGCGTGGGGGGACTAAGCACAGATACGCAGTATTTT. The V call is TRBV29-1, the J call TRBJ2-3, with 7 positions matching TRBD2. V shed 6 bases, J shed 0 bases, and the junction held 3 bases outside the gene matches. Germline CDR1 is SQVTM and CDR2 is ANQGSEA. The CDR3 sequence is 13 residues long.